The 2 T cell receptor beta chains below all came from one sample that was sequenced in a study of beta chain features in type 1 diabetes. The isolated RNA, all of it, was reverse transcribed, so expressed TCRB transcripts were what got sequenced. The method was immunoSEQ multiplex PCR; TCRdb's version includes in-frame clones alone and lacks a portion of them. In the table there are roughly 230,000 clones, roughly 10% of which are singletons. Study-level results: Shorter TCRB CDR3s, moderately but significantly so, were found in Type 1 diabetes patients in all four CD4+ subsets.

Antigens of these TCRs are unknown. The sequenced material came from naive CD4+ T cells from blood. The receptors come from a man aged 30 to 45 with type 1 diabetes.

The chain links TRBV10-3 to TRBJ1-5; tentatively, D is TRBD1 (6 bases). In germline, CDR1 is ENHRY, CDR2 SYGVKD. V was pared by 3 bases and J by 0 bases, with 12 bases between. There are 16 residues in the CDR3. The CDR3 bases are TGTGCCATCAGTGATGGGGGCAGGGATAGCAATCAGCCCCAGCATTTT. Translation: CAISDGGRDSNQPQHF.

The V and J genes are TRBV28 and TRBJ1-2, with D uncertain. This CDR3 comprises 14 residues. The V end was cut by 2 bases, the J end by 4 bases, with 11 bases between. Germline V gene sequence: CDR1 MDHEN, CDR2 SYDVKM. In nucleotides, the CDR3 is TGTGCCAGCAGTTTAGTCCAGGCATCCTATGGCTACACCTTC. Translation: CASSLVQASYGYTF.